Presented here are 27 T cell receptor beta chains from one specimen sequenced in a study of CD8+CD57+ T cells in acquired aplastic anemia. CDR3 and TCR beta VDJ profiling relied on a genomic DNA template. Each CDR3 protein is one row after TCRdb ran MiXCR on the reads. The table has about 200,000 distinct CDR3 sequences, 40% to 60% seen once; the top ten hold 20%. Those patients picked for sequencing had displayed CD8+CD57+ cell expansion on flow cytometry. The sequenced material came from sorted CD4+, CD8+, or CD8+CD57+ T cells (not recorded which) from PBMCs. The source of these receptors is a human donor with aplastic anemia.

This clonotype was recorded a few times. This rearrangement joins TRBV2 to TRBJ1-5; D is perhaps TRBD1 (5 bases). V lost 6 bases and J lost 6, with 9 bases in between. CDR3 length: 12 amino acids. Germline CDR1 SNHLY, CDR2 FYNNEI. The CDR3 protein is CASRGGGQPQHF. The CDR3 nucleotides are TGTGCCAGCAGAGGTGGGGGTCAGCCCCAGCATTTT.

This chain's CDR3 is CAISGASGNSDTQYF. In DNA, the CDR3 is TGTGCCATCAGTGGAGCTAGCGGGAACTCAGATACGCAGTATTTT. The chain carries TRBV10-3 and TRBJ2-3; 9 bases are shared with TRBD2. The J segment lost 4 bases and the V segment lost 4 bases, leaving 6 bases of the junction unmatched. The CDR3 is 15 amino acids. CDR1 ENHRY and CDR2 SYGVKD come from the germline V gene.

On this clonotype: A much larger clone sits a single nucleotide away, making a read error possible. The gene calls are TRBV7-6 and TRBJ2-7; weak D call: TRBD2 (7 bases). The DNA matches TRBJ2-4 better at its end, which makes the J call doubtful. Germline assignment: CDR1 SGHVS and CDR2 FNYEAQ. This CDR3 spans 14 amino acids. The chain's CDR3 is CASSLAGGADIQYF. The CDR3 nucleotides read TGTGCCAGCAGCTTAGCGGGGGGGGCGGACATTCAGTACTTC.

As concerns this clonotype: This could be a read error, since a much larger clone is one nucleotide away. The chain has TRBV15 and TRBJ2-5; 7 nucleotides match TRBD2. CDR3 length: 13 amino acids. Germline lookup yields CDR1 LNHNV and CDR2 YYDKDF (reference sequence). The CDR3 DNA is TGTGCCAGCAGCGGGGACTGGGTAGAGACCCAGCACTTC. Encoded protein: CASSGDWVETQHF.

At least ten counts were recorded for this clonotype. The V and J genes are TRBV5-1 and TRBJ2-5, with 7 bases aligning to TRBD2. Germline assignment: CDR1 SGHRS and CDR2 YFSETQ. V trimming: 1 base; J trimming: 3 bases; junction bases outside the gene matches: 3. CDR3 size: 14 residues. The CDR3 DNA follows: TGCGCCAGCAGCTTGTCGACTAGCAAAGAGACCCAGTACTTC. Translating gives CASSLSTSKETQYF.

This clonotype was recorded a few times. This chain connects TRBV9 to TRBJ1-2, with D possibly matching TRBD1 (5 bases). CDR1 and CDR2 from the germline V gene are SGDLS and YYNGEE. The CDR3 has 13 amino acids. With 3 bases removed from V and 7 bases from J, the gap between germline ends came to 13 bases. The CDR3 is CASSGDGGGGYTF. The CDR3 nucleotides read TGTGCCAGCAGCGGGGATGGGGGAGGTGGCTACACCTTC.

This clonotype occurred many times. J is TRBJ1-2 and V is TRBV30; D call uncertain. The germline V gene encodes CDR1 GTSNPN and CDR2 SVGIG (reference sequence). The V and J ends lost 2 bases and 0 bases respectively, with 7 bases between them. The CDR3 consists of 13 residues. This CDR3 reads CAWSMDANYGYTF. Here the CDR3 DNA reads TGTGCCTGGAGTATGGACGCTAACTATGGCTACACCTTC.

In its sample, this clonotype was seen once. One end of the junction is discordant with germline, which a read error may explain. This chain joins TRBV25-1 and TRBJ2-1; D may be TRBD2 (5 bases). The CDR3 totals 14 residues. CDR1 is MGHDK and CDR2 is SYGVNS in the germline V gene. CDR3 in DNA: TGTGCCAGCAATGAATTGGAGGATTACAATGAGCAGTTCTTC. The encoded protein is CASNELEDYNEQFF.

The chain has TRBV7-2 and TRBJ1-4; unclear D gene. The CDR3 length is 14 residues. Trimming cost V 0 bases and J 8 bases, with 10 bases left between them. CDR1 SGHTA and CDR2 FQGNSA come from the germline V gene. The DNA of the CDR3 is TGTGCCAGCAGCTTAGCCTCGGGTACAGAAAAACTGTTTTTT. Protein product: CASSLASGTEKLFF.

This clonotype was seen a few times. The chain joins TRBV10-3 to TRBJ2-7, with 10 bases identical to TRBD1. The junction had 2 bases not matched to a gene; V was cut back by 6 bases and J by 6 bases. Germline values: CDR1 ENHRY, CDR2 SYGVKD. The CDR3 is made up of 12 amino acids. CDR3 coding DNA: TGTGCCATCAGCGGGACAGGGGTCGAGCAGTACTTC. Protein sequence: CAISGTGVEQYF.

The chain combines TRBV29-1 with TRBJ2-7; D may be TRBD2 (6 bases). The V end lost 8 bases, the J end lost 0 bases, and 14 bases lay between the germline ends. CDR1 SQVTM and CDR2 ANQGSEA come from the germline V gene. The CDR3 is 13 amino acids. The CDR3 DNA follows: TGCAGCTTAAGTCCGGGACTCTCCTACGAGCAGTACTTC. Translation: CSLSPGLSYEQYF.

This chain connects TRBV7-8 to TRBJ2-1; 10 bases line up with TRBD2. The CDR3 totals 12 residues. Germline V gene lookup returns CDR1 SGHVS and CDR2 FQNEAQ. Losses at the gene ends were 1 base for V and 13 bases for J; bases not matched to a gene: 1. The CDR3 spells CASSLVAGGQFF. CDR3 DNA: TGTGCCAGCAGCTTAGTAGCGGGGGGCCAGTTCTTC. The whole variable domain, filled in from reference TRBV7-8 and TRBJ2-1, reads GAGVSQSPRYKVAKRGQDVALRCDPISGHVSLFWYQQALGQGPEFLTYFQNEAQLDKSGLPSDRFFAERPEGSVSTLKIQRTQQEDSAVYLCASSLVAGGQFFGPGTRLTVL.

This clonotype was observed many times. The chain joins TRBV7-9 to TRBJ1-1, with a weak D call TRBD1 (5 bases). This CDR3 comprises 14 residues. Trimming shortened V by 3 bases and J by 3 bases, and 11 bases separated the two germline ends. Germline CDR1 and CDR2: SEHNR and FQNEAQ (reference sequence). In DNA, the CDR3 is TGTGCCAGCAGCTTGGGGCGGGGAGACACTGAAGCTTTCTTT. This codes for CASSLGRGDTEAFF.

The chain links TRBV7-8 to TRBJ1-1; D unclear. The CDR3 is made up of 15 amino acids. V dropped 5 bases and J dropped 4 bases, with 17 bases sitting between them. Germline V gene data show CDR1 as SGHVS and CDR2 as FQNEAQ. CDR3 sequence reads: CASSTRPMVLTEAFF. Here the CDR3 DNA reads TGTGCCAGCAGCACTCGGCCTATGGTGCTCACTGAAGCTTTCTTT.

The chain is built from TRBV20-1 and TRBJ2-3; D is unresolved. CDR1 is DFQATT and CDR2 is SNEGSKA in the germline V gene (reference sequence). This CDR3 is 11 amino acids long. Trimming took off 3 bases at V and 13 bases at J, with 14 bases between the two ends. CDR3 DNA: TGCAGTGCTAGCACGGATACCCCGGAGTATTTT. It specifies CSASTDTPEYF.

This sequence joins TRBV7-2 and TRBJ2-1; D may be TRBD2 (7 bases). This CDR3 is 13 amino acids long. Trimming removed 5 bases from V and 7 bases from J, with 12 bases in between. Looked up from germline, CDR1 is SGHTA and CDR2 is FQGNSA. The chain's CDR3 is CASSPRGANEQFF. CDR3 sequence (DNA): TGTGCCAGCAGCCCCCGGGGGGCAAATGAGCAGTTCTTC.

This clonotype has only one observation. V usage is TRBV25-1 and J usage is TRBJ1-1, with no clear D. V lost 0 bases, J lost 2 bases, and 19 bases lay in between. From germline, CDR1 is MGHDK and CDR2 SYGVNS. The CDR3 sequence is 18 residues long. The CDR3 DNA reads TGTGCCAGCAGTGAATACCAAACGAGCGGACGGATAAACACTGAAGCTTTCTTT. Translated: CASSEYQTSGRINTEAFF. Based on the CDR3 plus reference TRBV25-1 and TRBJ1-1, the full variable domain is EADIYQTPRYLVIGTGKKITLECSQTMGHDKMYWYQQDPGMELHLIHYSYGVNSTEKGDLSSESTVSRIRTEHFPLTLESARPSHTSQYLCASSEYQTSGRINTEAFFGQGTRLTVV.

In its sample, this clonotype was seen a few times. The CDR3 sequence: CASSKTSGGPQHF. DNA of the CDR3: TGTGCCAGCAGCAAGACTAGCGGGGGGCCCCAGCATTTT. The chain has TRBV9 and TRBJ1-5; D might be TRBD1 (5 bases). CDR1 is SGDLS and CDR2 is YYNGEE in the germline V gene. Between the trimmed V and J ends, which lost 4 bases and 9 bases, there was a span of 14 bases. The CDR3 is 13 amino acids.

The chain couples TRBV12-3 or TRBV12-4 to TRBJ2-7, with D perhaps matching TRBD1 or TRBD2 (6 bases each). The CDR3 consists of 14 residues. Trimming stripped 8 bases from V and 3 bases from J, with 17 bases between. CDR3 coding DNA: TGTGCCAGCGACTCTTCGGGGGCGGACTACGAGCAGTACTTC. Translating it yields CASDSSGADYEQYF.

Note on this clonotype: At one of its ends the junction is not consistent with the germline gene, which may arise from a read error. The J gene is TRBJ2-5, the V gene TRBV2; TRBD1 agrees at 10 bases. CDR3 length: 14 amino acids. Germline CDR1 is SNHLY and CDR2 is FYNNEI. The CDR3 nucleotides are TGTGCCAGCAATCAGAGGACAGGGGGTGAGACCCAGCACTTC. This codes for CASNQRTGGETQHF.

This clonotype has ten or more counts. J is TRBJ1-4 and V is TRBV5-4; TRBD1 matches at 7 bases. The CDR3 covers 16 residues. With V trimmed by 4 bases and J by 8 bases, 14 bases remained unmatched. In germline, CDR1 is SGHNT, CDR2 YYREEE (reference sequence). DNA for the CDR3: TGTGCCAGCAGCGGCGCTCAACAGGGGTCAGAGGAAAAACTGTTTTTT. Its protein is CASSGAQQGSEEKLFF. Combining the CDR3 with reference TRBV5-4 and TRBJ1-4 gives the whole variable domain ETGVTQSPTHLIKTRGQQVTLRCSSQSGHNTVSWYQQALGQGPQFIFQYYREEENGRGNFPPRFSGLQFPNYSSELNVNALELDDSALYLCASSGAQQGSEEKLFFGSGTQLSVL.

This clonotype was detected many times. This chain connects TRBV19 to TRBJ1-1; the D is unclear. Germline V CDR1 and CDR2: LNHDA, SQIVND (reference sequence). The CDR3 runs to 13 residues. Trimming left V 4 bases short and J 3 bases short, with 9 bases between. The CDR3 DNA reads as TGTGCCAGTAGTACAGGACCCCACACTGAAGCTTTCTTT. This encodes CASSTGPHTEAFF.

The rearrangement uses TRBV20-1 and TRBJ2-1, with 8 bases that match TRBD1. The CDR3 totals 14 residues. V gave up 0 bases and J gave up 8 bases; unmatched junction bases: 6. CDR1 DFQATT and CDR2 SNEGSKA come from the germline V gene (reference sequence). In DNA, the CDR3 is TGCAGTGCTAGAGAGTTCAGGGGGCGGCATGAGCAGTTCTTC. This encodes CSAREFRGRHEQFF.

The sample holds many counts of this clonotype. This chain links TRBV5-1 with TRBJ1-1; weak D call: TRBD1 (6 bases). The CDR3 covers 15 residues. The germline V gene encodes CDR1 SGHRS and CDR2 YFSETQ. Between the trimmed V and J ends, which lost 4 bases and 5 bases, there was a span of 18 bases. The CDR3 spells CASSVDGQSGTEAFF. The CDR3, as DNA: TGCGCCAGCAGCGTGGACGGACAGTCGGGGACTGAAGCTTTCTTT.

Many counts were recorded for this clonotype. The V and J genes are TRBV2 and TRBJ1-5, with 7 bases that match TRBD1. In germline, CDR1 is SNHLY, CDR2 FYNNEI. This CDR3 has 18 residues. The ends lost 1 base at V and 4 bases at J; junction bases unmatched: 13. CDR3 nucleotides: TGTGCCAGCAGTGAAGACTCCACAGGGGTTATGACTAATCAGCCCCAGCATTTT. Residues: CASSEDSTGVMTNQPQHF. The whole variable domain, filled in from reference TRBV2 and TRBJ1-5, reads EPEVTQTPSHQVTQMGQEVILRCVPISNHLYFYWYRQILGQKVEFLVSFYNNEISEKSEIFDDQFSVERPDGSNFTLKIRSTKLEDSAMYFCASSEDSTGVMTNQPQHFGDGTRLSIL.

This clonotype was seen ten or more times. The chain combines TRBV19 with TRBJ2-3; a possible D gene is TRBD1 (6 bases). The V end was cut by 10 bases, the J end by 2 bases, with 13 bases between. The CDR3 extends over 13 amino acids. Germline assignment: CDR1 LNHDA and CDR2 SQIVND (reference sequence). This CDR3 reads CATRDTNTDTQYF. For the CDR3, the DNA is TGTGCCACCCGGGACACAAACACAGATACGCAGTATTTT.

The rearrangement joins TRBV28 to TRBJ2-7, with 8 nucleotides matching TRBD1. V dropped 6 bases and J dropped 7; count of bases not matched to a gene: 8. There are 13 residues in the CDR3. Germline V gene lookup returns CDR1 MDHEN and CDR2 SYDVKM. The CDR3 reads CASREDRVGEQYF. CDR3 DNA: TGTGCCAGCAGGGAGGACAGGGTGGGAGAGCAGTACTTC.